The 25 T cell receptor beta chains below were found in one sample sequenced in a study of CD8 T cells in Susac syndrome. With random hexamers, about 0.5 to 1 ug RNA was reverse transcribed. TCRdb reprocessed the immunoSEQ multiplex PCR reads with MiXCR, giving one entry per CDR3 protein. The sample records around 140,000 distinct CDR3 sequences, roughly 96% being singletons. Sequenced sample: CD4+ T cells from PBMCs. These receptors originate from a human donor with multiple sclerosis.

This chain connects TRBV5-1 to TRBJ2-5, with TRBD1 identical over 8 bases. Trimming cost V 4 bases and J 3 bases; bases outside gene matches: 8. This CDR3 spans 15 amino acids. CDR1 and CDR2 from the germline V gene are SGHRS and YFSETQ. CDR3 in DNA: TGCGCCAGCAGCCGGACCTCAGGGGGCGAAGAGACCCAGTACTTC. It is translated as CASSRTSGGEETQYF.

This chain uses TRBV30 with TRBJ1-1; possible D gene TRBD1, 5 bases. The germline gives CDR1 GTSNPN, CDR2 SVGIG (reference sequence). V was cut by 2 bases and J by 8 bases, with 15 bases left in between. CDR3 length: 13 amino acids. The CDR3 sequence is CAWSPVLRGEAFF. The CDR3 bases are TGTGCCTGGAGTCCCGTCCTCCGGGGGGAAGCTTTCTTT. The full variable domain, rest sourced from reference TRBV30 and TRBJ1-1, is SQTIHQWPATLVQPVGSPLSLECTVEGTSNPNLYWYRQAAGRGLQLLFYSVGIGQISSEVPQNLSASRPQDRQFILSSKKLLLSDSGFYLCAWSPVLRGEAFFGQGTRLTVV.

This clonotype appeared a single time. The J gene is TRBJ2-7, the V gene TRBV12-3 or TRBV12-4, with D uncertain. This CDR3 spans 11 amino acids. V was clipped by 2 bases and J by 4 bases, with 3 bases between them. This CDR3 reads CASSLKYEQYF. CDR3 coding DNA: TGTGCCAGCAGTTTAAAATACGAGCAGTACTTC.

The rearrangement uses TRBV6-5 and TRBJ2-6; D possibly matches TRBD1 or TRBD2 (5 bases each). There are 17 residues in the CDR3. Germline V gives CDR1 MNHEY, CDR2 SVGAGI. V lost 2 bases, J lost 0 bases, and 11 bases lay in between. The CDR3 DNA is TGTGCCAGCAGTTACCTGGGACCGAACTCTGGGGCCAACGTCCTGACTTTC. Encoded protein: CASSYLGPNSGANVLTF.

This rearrangement joins TRBV6-1 to TRBJ2-7; 8 bases agree with TRBD2. The CDR3 sequence is 14 residues long. Germline CDR1 MNHNS, CDR2 SASEGT. Trimming took 10 bases from V and 1 from J; bases not matched to a gene: 9. Here the CDR3 reads CATLQRGTSYEQYF. The CDR3 bases are TGTGCCACCTTGCAGCGGGGGACGTCCTACGAGCAGTACTTC.

The chain carries TRBV6-5 and TRBJ2-7, with a weak D call TRBD1 (6 bases). This CDR3 has 14 residues. The germline gives CDR1 MNHEY, CDR2 SVGAGI. The V and J ends lost 7 bases and 2 bases respectively, with 15 bases between them. CDR3 in amino acids: CASTSRGPTYEQYF. In nucleotides, the CDR3 is TGTGCCAGCACCTCCAGGGGTCCCACCTACGAGCAGTACTTC.

The rearrangement links TRBV6-1 to TRBJ2-7; 10 positions agree with TRBD1. The V and J ends lost 3 bases and 3 bases, in that order; junction bases with no gene match: 5. Looked up from germline, CDR1 is MNHNS and CDR2 is SASEGT. This CDR3 has 15 residues. The CDR3: CASSDGTGAFYEQYF. The CDR3 bases are TGTGCCAGCAGTGACGGGACAGGGGCTTTCTACGAGCAGTACTTC.

V and J are TRBV29-1 and TRBJ1-5; weak D call: TRBD1 (6 bases). The germline V gene encodes CDR1 SQVTM and CDR2 ANQGSEA. Trimming stripped 6 bases from V and 2 bases from J, with 20 bases between. This CDR3 comprises 16 residues. The CDR3 is CSVLFPGVHGNQPQHF. For the CDR3, the DNA is TGCAGCGTACTATTCCCAGGGGTGCATGGCAATCAGCCCCAGCATTTT.

V gene TRBV7-2 combines with J gene TRBJ2-1, with TRBD2 identical over 7 bases. CDR1 SGHTA and CDR2 FQGNSA come from the germline V gene. The CDR3 extends over 16 amino acids. J lost 4 bases, V lost 6 bases, and 12 bases had no gene match. The CDR3 reads CASRTGWGGGYNEQFF. The CDR3 DNA reads as TGTGCCAGCAGGACTGGCTGGGGCGGGGGTTACAATGAGCAGTTCTTC.

The V and J genes are TRBV18 and TRBJ2-1; 11 bases agree with TRBD2. The V gene end was trimmed by 4 bases and the J gene end by 4 bases; junction bases not matched to a gene: 15. Germline CDR1 and CDR2: KGHSH and LQKENI. This CDR3 comprises 19 residues. The CDR3 reads CASSQGQGFGTSGYNEQFF. The CDR3 region has the DNA TGTGCCAGCTCACAGGGACAGGGATTCGGGACTAGCGGATACAATGAGCAGTTCTTC.

The rearrangement joins TRBV5-4 to TRBJ2-1; possibly TRBD1 for D (6 bases). The CDR3 spans 14 residues. Germline-derived CDR1 and CDR2 are SGHNT and YYREEE (reference sequence). V was pared by 1 base and J by 9 bases, with 14 bases between. The CDR3 nucleotides read TGTGCCAGCAGCTTGCGACAGGAAAACAGTGAGCAGTTCTTC. This translates into CASSLRQENSEQFF. The full variable domain, rest sourced from reference TRBV5-4 and TRBJ2-1, is ETGVTQSPTHLIKTRGQQVTLRCSSQSGHNTVSWYQQALGQGPQFIFQYYREEENGRGNFPPRFSGLQFPNYSSELNVNALELDDSALYLCASSLRQENSEQFFGPGTRLTVL.

The chain uses TRBV29-1 and TRBJ2-2, with D hard to call. The CDR3 extends over 12 amino acids. The germline CDR1 and CDR2 sequences are SQVTM and ANQGSEA. Trimming left V 4 bases short and J 7 bases short, with 10 bases between. The CDR3 loop is CSVARVGGELFF. CDR3 bases: TGCAGCGTTGCTAGGGTTGGCGGGGAGCTGTTTTTT.

The chain is built from TRBV2 and TRBJ2-1, with D perhaps matching TRBD1 or TRBD2 (5 bases each). Germline V gene sequence: CDR1 SNHLY, CDR2 FYNNEI. The CDR3 length is 15 residues. V was trimmed by 6 bases and J by 4 bases, leaving 16 bases between them. The DNA of the CDR3 is TGTGCCAGCAGGGGGAGACTCCCAGGGTACAATGAGCAGTTCTTC. Translated, it gives CASRGRLPGYNEQFF.

This clonotype was recorded once. The V call is TRBV19, the J call TRBJ2-2; D may be TRBD1 (5 bases). This CDR3 has 15 residues. V gave up 4 bases and J gave up 2 bases, with 11 bases separating them. Germline V gene data show CDR1 as LNHDA and CDR2 as SQIVND (reference sequence). The CDR3 spells CASSRAGINTGELFF. DNA of the CDR3: TGTGCCAGTAGTAGGGCAGGGATTAACACCGGGGAGCTGTTTTTT.

The chain recombines TRBV29-1 with TRBJ1-2, with TRBD1 identical over 9 bases. V shed 6 bases, J shed 4 bases, and the junction held 9 bases outside the gene matches. Germline CDR1 is SQVTM and CDR2 is ANQGSEA. The CDR3 extends over 14 amino acids. In DNA form, the CDR3 reads TGCAGCGTGCTAGGACAGGGGATTTCCTATGGCTACACCTTC. Amino acids: CSVLGQGISYGYTF.

The chain employs TRBV28 and TRBJ1-2; D possibly corresponds to TRBD1 (5 bases). The CDR3 consists of 14 residues. CDR1 MDHEN and CDR2 SYDVKM come from the germline V gene. V lost 3 bases and J 7 bases, leaving 15 bases between the germline ends. CDR3 sequence: CASSLPQERGGYTF. DNA of the CDR3: TGTGCCAGCAGTTTGCCGCAGGAAAGGGGTGGCTACACCTTC.

The rearrangement joins TRBV7-9 to TRBJ2-1; D is ambiguous. The CDR3 is 14 amino acids. Germline assignment: CDR1 SEHNR and CDR2 FQNEAQ (reference sequence). V lost 3 bases and J 3 bases, leaving 9 bases between the germline ends. The CDR3 DNA reads as TGTGCCAGCAGCTTCGTAGAGTTCTACAATGAGCAGTTCTTC. This encodes CASSFVEFYNEQFF.

The rearrangement uses TRBV15 and TRBJ1-5; the match to TRBD1 covers 7 bases. The CDR3 sequence is 16 residues long. The germline V gene encodes CDR1 LNHNV and CDR2 YYDKDF (reference sequence). V was clipped by 2 bases and J by 2 bases; unmatched bases: 6. The CDR3 DNA sequence: TGTGCCACCAGCAGACCCAGACAGGGACGCAATCAGCCCCAGCATTTT. This codes for CATSRPRQGRNQPQHF.

The CDR3 DNA sequence: TGCGCCAGCAGTGAGACGGGGAACACTGAAGCTTTCTTT. This gives the protein CASSETGNTEAFF. The rearrangement links TRBV10-2 to TRBJ1-1; D call uncertain. Per the germline V gene, CDR1 is WSHSY and CDR2 is SAAADI. The CDR3 is made up of 13 amino acids. The V gene lost 2 bases and the J gene lost 1 base, with 5 bases spanning the gap.

The chain couples TRBV4-3 to TRBJ2-1; D is uncertain. CDR1 is LGHNA, CDR2 YSLEER, per germline. Deletions cut 1 base from V and 4 bases from J, with 11 bases between. The CDR3 sequence is 15 residues long. The CDR3 here is CASSQVWAPYNEQFF. The DNA of the CDR3 is TGCGCCAGCAGCCAAGTATGGGCGCCTTACAATGAGCAGTTCTTC.

As DNA, the CDR3 is TGTGCCTGGACCGACGGGAGGGGCTCCTACGAGCAGTACTTC. Encoded protein: CAWTDGRGSYEQYF. The chain has TRBV30 and TRBJ2-7; 8 nucleotides line up with TRBD2. Germline CDR1 reads GTSNPN; CDR2 reads SVGIG (reference sequence). This CDR3 contains 14 residues. Trimming took 4 bases from V and 0 from J; bases not matched to a gene: 5.

The chain joins TRBV30 to TRBJ1-5; D gene uncertain. The germline gives CDR1 GTSNPN, CDR2 SVGIG (reference sequence). Trimming took off 0 bases at V and 0 bases at J, with 9 bases between the two ends. This CDR3 contains 15 residues. The CDR3 loop reads CAWSVGSYSNQPQHF. As DNA, the CDR3 is TGTGCCTGGAGTGTAGGCAGTTATAGCAATCAGCCCCAGCATTTT.

This CDR3 is CSARNEDRLFF. In DNA form, the CDR3 reads TGCAGTGCTAGAAACGAGGACAGACTGTTTTTT. This rearrangement joins TRBV20-1 to TRBJ1-4; D possibly corresponds to TRBD1 (6 bases). Germline CDR1 DFQATT, CDR2 SNEGSKA (reference sequence). Trimming shortened V by 2 bases and J by 13 bases, and 11 bases separated the two germline ends. The CDR3 consists of 11 residues.

The V and J genes are TRBV5-4 and TRBJ2-7; 7 bases match TRBD1. V shed 4 bases and J 5 bases; nucleotides not matched to a gene: 6. The germline CDR1 and CDR2 sequences are SGHNT and YYREEE (reference sequence). CDR3 size: 13 residues. The CDR3 bases are TGTGCCAGCAGCGATGACAGGGCCCACGAGCAGTACTTC. Translated, it gives CASSDDRAHEQYF.

The chain couples TRBV18 to TRBJ2-4, with D possibly matching TRBD1 (5 bases). Trimming pared 2 bases from V and 3 bases from J, leaving 8 bases between. The CDR3 is 14 amino acids. Per the germline V gene, CDR1 is KGHSH and CDR2 is LQKENI. The CDR3 is CASSPVQGKNIQYF. The CDR3 DNA follows: TGTGCCAGCTCACCAGTCCAGGGCAAAAACATTCAGTACTTC.